The 26 T cell receptor beta chains reported below all come from one sample, sequenced in a study of blood T cell repertoires in COVID-19. Sequencing used immunoSEQ multiplex PCR; TCRdb keeps in-frame clones, though not all of them. Here the sample spans approximately 480,000 clones, 87% being singletons. Sequencing was done on a sample of PBMCs or T cells enriched from blood (not recorded which). The receptor set was obtained from a woman aged 18-29 years who had recovered from COVID-19.

In this sample, this clone turned up once. The same CDR3 arises from other DNA sequences in this sample as well. The genes are TRBV5-1 and TRBJ1-2, with D tentatively TRBD1 (5 bases). Germline CDR1 SGHRS, CDR2 YFSETQ. There are 13 residues in the CDR3. Trimming removed 1 base at V and 3 bases at J, with 7 bases between. Written as DNA, the CDR3 is TGCGCCAGCAGCTTGACAGGTGACTATGGCTACACCTTC. As protein: CASSLTGDYGYTF.

On this clone: Other DNA sequences in the sample encode the same CDR3. The chain recombines TRBV18 with TRBJ1-3, with 7 bases identical to TRBD1. After removal of 5 bases from V and 0 bases from J, the junction contained 4 bases not matched to a gene. From germline, CDR1 is KGHSH and CDR2 LQKENI. This CDR3 has 15 residues. The CDR3: CASSLTGTSGNTIYF. The CDR3 DNA reads as TGTGCCAGCTCATTGACAGGGACCTCTGGAAACACCATATATTTT.

V usage is TRBV28 and J usage is TRBJ1-1, with D unresolved. Germline assignment: CDR1 MDHEN and CDR2 SYDVKM. V gave up 3 bases and J gave up 10 bases, with 15 bases separating them. The CDR3 is 13 amino acids. Here the CDR3 reads CASSLGGGGSAFF. CDR3 DNA: TGTGCCAGCAGTTTGGGCGGTGGAGGGTCAGCTTTCTTT.

The chain couples TRBV4-2 to TRBJ2-3; D might be TRBD2 (5 bases). Trimming pared 2 bases from V and 5 bases from J, leaving 23 bases between. The germline CDR1 and CDR2 sequences are LGHNA and YNFKEQ. This CDR3 is 18 amino acids long. Written as DNA, the CDR3 is TGTGCCAGCAGCCAACAAACTAGATTCGCGGCCCAAGGAGATACGCAGTATTTT. It codes for CASSQQTRFAAQGDTQYF.

In regard to this clone: Other DNA sequences in the same sample also yield this CDR3. The V call is TRBV30, the J call TRBJ2-1; no clear D. CDR3 length: 14 amino acids. The germline gives CDR1 GTSNPN, CDR2 SVGIG (reference sequence). Trimming cost V 0 bases and J 0 bases, with 6 bases left between them. In DNA, the CDR3 is TGTGCCTGGAGTGTACGGAGCTCCTACAATGAGCAGTTCTTC. This encodes CAWSVRSSYNEQFF.

The rearrangement links TRBV7-2 to TRBJ2-3, with TRBD2 identical over 11 bases. The CDR3 loop spans 16 amino acids. Germline lookup yields CDR1 SGHTA and CDR2 FQGNSA. V shed 5 bases, J shed 6 bases, and the junction held 10 bases outside the gene matches. The CDR3 nucleotides read TGTGCCAGCAGCCAAAATAGCGGGGGGGAAACGGATACGCAGTATTTT. Encoded protein: CASSQNSGGETDTQYF.

This chain links TRBV7-2 with TRBJ1-5; D is unclear. V was shortened by 1 base and J by 7 bases, with 11 bases between the two germline ends. This CDR3 is 14 amino acids long. Germline V gene lookup returns CDR1 SGHTA and CDR2 FQGNSA. CDR3 coding DNA: TGTGCCAGCAGCTTAGGGGGAGGGTACCAGCCCCAGCATTTT. Translation: CASSLGGGYQPQHF. The full variable domain, with the rest looked up from reference TRBV7-2 and TRBJ1-5, is GAGVSQSPSNKVTEKGKDVELRCDPISGHTALYWYRQSLGQGLEFLIYFQGNSAPDKSGLPSDRFSAERTGGSVSTLTIQRTQQEDSAVYLCASSLGGGYQPQHFGDGTRLSIL.

The rearrangement uses TRBV11-3 and TRBJ2-3; a possible D gene is TRBD2 (5 bases). CDR1 is SGHNT and CDR2 is YENEEA in the germline V gene. This CDR3 has 16 residues. The V end lost 0 bases, the J end lost 3 bases, and 13 bases lay between the germline ends. The CDR3 here is CASSLDNAAGTDTQYF. DNA of the CDR3: TGTGCCAGCAGCTTAGATAACGCGGCGGGTACAGATACGCAGTATTTT.

This chain uses TRBV2 with TRBJ1-2; tentative D call: TRBD1 (5 bases). CDR1 is SNHLY, CDR2 FYNNEI, per germline. V was trimmed by 10 bases and J by 0 bases, leaving 15 bases between them. This CDR3 contains 14 residues. The DNA for the CDR3 is TGTGCCACCAGGGAGGGGTCAGCTAACTATGGCTACACCTTC. Residues: CATREGSANYGYTF.

The V gene is TRBV9, the J gene TRBJ2-1, with D uncertain. The CDR3 length is 14 residues. Trimming pared 0 bases from V and 3 bases from J, leaving 7 bases between. Germline-derived CDR1 and CDR2 are SGDLS and YYNGEE. CDR3 residues: CASSVGLVYNEQFF. In nucleotides, the CDR3 is TGTGCCAGCAGCGTAGGGCTAGTCTACAATGAGCAGTTCTTC.

This clone was seen ten or more times. V usage is TRBV3-1 (or the pseudogene TRBV3-2) and J usage is TRBJ2-2; 8 nucleotides line up with TRBD2. Germline V gene lookup returns CDR1 LGHDT and CDR2 YNNKEL (reference sequence). This CDR3 spans 17 amino acids. Losses at the gene ends were 0 bases for V and 3 bases for J; bases not matched to a gene: 6. CDR3 nucleotides: TGTGCCAGCAGCCAAGAGGGATTAGCGGGGCACACCGGGGAGCTGTTTTTT. It specifies CASSQEGLAGHTGELFF.

This clone was seen a few times. This sequence joins TRBV5-1 and TRBJ1-6; the match to TRBD1 covers 7 bases. J was trimmed by 5 bases and V by 4 bases; bases with no gene match: 3. The CDR3 covers 14 residues. The V gene's germline CDR1 is SGHRS and CDR2 YFSETQ. CDR3 nucleotide sequence: TGCGCCAGCAGCACTGGACAGGATAATTCACCCCTCCACTTT. This encodes CASSTGQDNSPLHF. Drawing the rest from reference TRBV5-1 and TRBJ1-6, the complete variable domain is KAGVTQTPRYLIKTRGQQVTLSCSPISGHRSVSWYQQTPGQGLQFLFEYFSETQRNKGNFPGRFSGRQFSNSRSEMNVSTLELGDSALYLCASSTGQDNSPLHFGNGTRLTVT.

DNA for the CDR3: TGTGCCAGCAGCGACCAGGACACCCCAAAAGGGGAGACCCAGTACTTC. It specifies CASSDQDTPKGETQYF. The chain links TRBV7-2 to TRBJ2-5, with D maybe TRBD1 (5 bases). CDR1 is SGHTA, CDR2 FQGNSA, per germline. CDR3 length: 16 residues. Trimming pared 5 bases from V and 5 bases from J, leaving 21 bases between. The full variable domain, in which reference TRBV7-2 and TRBJ2-5 provide the parts outside the CDR3, is GAGVSQSPSNKVTEKGKDVELRCDPISGHTALYWYRQSLGQGLEFLIYFQGNSAPDKSGLPSDRFSAERTGGSVSTLTIQRTQQEDSAVYLCASSDQDTPKGETQYFGPGTRLLVL.

The J gene is TRBJ1-5, the V gene TRBV28, with 8 positions matching TRBD1. The germline CDR1 and CDR2 sequences are MDHEN and SYDVKM. This CDR3 spans 14 amino acids. V shed 10 bases and J 4 bases; nucleotides not matched to a gene: 9. In DNA, the CDR3 is TGTGCCACCAGGGACAGGCCCCCAAATCAGCCCCAGCATTTT. Amino acid sequence: CATRDRPPNQPQHF.

The chain couples TRBV30 to TRBJ1-2; the D is unclear. Trimming pared 2 bases from V and 3 bases from J, leaving 13 bases between. CDR3 length equals 14 residues. Germline CDR1 and CDR2: GTSNPN and SVGIG (reference sequence). The CDR3 here is CAWSNLEGDYGYTF. In DNA, the CDR3 is TGTGCCTGGAGTAATTTAGAGGGAGACTATGGCTACACCTTC. The full variable domain, with the rest looked up from reference TRBV30 and TRBJ1-2, is SQTIHQWPATLVQPVGSPLSLECTVEGTSNPNLYWYRQAAGRGLQLLFYSVGIGQISSEVPQNLSASRPQDRQFILSSKKLLLSDSGFYLCAWSNLEGDYGYTFGSGTRLTVV.

This chain joins TRBV6-5 and TRBJ1-1; no definite D call. This CDR3 region has 14 residues. Trimming cost V 0 bases and J 4 bases, with 9 bases left between them. Germline lookup yields CDR1 MNHEY and CDR2 SVGAGI. The CDR3: CASSYSARATEAFF. In nucleotides, the CDR3 is TGTGCCAGCAGTTACTCCGCGCGGGCCACTGAAGCTTTCTTT.

The rearrangement uses TRBV11-3 and TRBJ2-1; 8 nucleotides line up with TRBD1. The CDR3 runs 15 residues. CDR1 and CDR2 (germline): SGHNT, YENEEA. Trimming took 5 bases from V and 7 from J; bases not matched to a gene: 10. CDR3 sequence reads: CASSQGQGARNEQFF. The CDR3 region has the DNA TGTGCCAGCAGCCAGGGCCAGGGGGCGAGAAATGAGCAGTTCTTC.

The V and J genes are TRBV19 and TRBJ1-2, with D possibly matching TRBD1 (6 bases). Germline loops: CDR1 LNHDA, CDR2 SQIVND (reference sequence). V was cut by 5 bases and J by 7 bases, with 17 bases left in between. The CDR3 loop spans 14 amino acids. The CDR3 reads CASSYGQSVGGYTF. The CDR3 coding sequence is TGTGCCAGTAGTTACGGACAGTCGGTGGGTGGCTACACCTTC.

The rearrangement uses TRBV19 and TRBJ1-2, with 10 positions matching TRBD1. Germline-derived CDR1 and CDR2 are LNHDA and SQIVND (reference sequence). The CDR3 has 14 residues. J lost 6 bases, V lost 5 bases, and 6 bases had no gene match. CDR3: CASSHDRGQDGYTF. The CDR3 region has the DNA TGTGCCAGTAGTCACGACAGGGGGCAAGATGGCTACACCTTC.

The V gene is TRBV5-1, the J gene TRBJ2-3; a possible D gene is TRBD2 (6 bases). Per the germline V gene, CDR1 is SGHRS and CDR2 is YFSETQ. Trimming removed 1 base at V and 6 bases at J, with 18 bases between. The CDR3 consists of 16 residues. CDR3 protein: CASSLTPAGLRDTQYF. The DNA for the CDR3 is TGCGCCAGCAGCTTGACCCCCGCGGGGCTAAGGGATACGCAGTATTTT.

The CDR3 coding sequence is TGTGCCAGCAGTTCATGGGACAGGGGCTACGAGCAGTACTTC. This translates into CASSSWDRGYEQYF. The rearrangement links TRBV27 to TRBJ2-7; TRBD1 aligns across 10 bases. The V segment lost 4 bases and the J segment 3 bases; nucleotides outside the gene matches: 3. The CDR3 totals 14 residues. CDR1 and CDR2 from the germline V gene are MNHEY and SMNVEV (reference sequence).

This rearrangement joins TRBV5-1 to TRBJ1-2, with 11 nucleotides matching TRBD1. Germline values: CDR1 SGHRS, CDR2 YFSETQ. This CDR3 is built from 14 residues. Unmatched junction bases numbered 4, after V lost 5 bases and J lost 4 bases. In DNA, the CDR3 is TGCGCCAGCAGTTCGGACAGGGGGCCCTATGGCTACACCTTC. The encoded protein is CASSSDRGPYGYTF.

This clone was recorded a few times. The chain has TRBV6-5 and TRBJ1-4; no firm D call. Germline-derived CDR1 and CDR2 are MNHEY and SVGAGI. The CDR3 is 14 amino acids. Trimming took 6 bases from V and 5 from J, leaving 13 bases between them. CDR3 nucleotide sequence: TGTGCCAGCAGCCCACGAGGGCAAAATGAAAAACTGTTTTTT. This sequence encodes CASSPRGQNEKLFF.

The J gene is TRBJ2-7, the V gene TRBV25-1, with D possibly TRBD2 on 7 matching bases. V lost 4 bases and J 4 bases, leaving 17 bases between the germline ends. Germline V gene lookup returns CDR1 MGHDK and CDR2 SYGVNS. The CDR3 contains 15 residues. Here the CDR3 reads CASSVGGPRPYEQYF. The CDR3, as DNA: TGTGCCAGCAGTGTGGGGGGGCCTCGTCCGTACGAGCAGTACTTC.

The J gene is TRBJ2-7, the V gene TRBV29-1, with 10 bases matching TRBD1. The ends lost 5 bases at V and 0 bases at J; junction bases unmatched: 4. Looked up from germline, CDR1 is SQVTM and CDR2 is ANQGSEA. The CDR3 loop spans 14 amino acids. CDR3 nucleotides: TGCAGCGTTCTGGGGACAGGGGCCTCCTACGAGCAGTACTTC. This gives the protein CSVLGTGASYEQYF.

The chain carries TRBV28 and TRBJ1-2; a possible D gene is TRBD1 (5 bases). V lost 7 bases and J lost 7, with 13 bases in between. Germline V gives CDR1 MDHEN, CDR2 SYDVKM. The CDR3 contains 12 residues. The CDR3: CASKGPGFGYTF. For the CDR3, the DNA is TGTGCCAGCAAGGGGCCCGGTTTTGGCTACACCTTC.